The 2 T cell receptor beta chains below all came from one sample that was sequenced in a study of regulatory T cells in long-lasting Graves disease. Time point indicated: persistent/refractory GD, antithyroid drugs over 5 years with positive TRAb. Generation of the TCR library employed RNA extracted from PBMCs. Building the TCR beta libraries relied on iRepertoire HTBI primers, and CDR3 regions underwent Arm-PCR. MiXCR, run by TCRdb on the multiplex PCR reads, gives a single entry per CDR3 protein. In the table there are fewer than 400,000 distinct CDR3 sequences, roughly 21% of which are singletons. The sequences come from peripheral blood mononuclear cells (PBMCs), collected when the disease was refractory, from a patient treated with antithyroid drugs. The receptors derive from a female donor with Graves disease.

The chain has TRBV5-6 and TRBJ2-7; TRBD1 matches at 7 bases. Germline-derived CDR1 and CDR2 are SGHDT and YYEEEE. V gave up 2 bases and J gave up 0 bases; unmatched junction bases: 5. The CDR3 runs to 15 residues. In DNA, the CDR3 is TGTGCCAGCAGCTTAAGGGGGCGAACCTCCTACGAGCAGTACTTC. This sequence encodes CASSLRGRTSYEQYF.

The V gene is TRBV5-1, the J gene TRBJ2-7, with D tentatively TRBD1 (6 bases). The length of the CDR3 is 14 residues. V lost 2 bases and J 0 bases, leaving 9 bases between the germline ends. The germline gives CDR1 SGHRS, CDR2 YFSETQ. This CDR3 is CASSFGTFSYEQYF. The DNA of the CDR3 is TGCGCCAGCAGCTTTGGGACATTCTCCTACGAGCAGTACTTC.